This T cell receptor (beta chain) was captured by sequencing in a study of blood T cell repertoires in COVID-19. Study-level information: Italy, Spain and the United States were the sources of the convalescent and acute COVID-19 samples. Sample material is recorded as cDNA or gDNA derived from T cells, B-cell-depleted T cells, or PBMCs.

The CDR3 runs to 13 residues. V dropped 0 bases and J dropped 1 base, with 4 bases sitting between them. Germline V gene lookup returns CDR1 SGDLS and CDR2 YYNGEE. Authors' analysis steps: Amplification of reference gene primers was used by the study to estimate nucleated cell counts. Sequenced by immunoSEQ multiplex PCR; TCRdb stores in-frame clones only, minus some. V and J calls plus clone size are reproduced from that table; the DNA served to infer D and trimming. The sample records under 110,000 clones, about 85% being singletons. The sequenced sample was peripheral blood. The source of this sequence is a woman in her 70s with active or convalescent COVID-19. The chain couples TRBV9 to TRBJ1-2; unclear D gene. The CDR3 DNA follows: TGTGCCAGCAGCGTAGACAGTAACTATGGCTACACCTTC. Its translation: CASSVDSNYGYTF.